The source of this TCR beta chain is a study of early stage breast cancer tumors. Study at large: Of roughly 17 invasive breast tumors, about twelve were hormone receptor-positive, HER2-negative.

Germline CDR1 is KGHSH and CDR2 is LQKENI. V dropped 2 bases and J dropped 5 bases, with 12 bases sitting between them. The CDR3 has 14 residues. Overall study findings and caveats: Tumor and normal breast were distinguished via blood comparison in most of the 16 patients.

This clone was detected only once. Its antigen is undetermined. Each sample had two DNA replicates, 0.45 to 0.65 ug blood or 1.5 ug tissue. The data were produced by immunoSEQ multiplex PCR, yet TCRdb's version contains in-frame clones alone and is incomplete. The sample includes around 51,000 clones, roughly 73% of them seen just once. The sample comprised blood. The gene calls are TRBV18 and TRBJ1-1; D is ambiguous. This receptor was obtained from a person in their 40s with breast cancer. CDR3 sequence: CASSPGQDGTEAFF. The DNA of the CDR3 is TGTGCCAGCTCACCAGGGCAGGACGGGACTGAAGCTTTCTTT.